The 3 T cell receptor beta chains listed next were all sequenced from one sample in a study of T cell responses to AZD1222 COVID-19 vaccine. Data came from immunoSEQ multiplex PCR; TCRdb stores just in-frame clones and leaves some out. Here the sample spans about 100,000 clones, around nine tenths being singletons. The sequencing used peripheral blood, collected on day 0 of AZD1222 vaccination. All receptors derive from an adult in good health.

V and J are TRBV5-1 and TRBJ2-7; the D is unclear. The CDR3 extends over 13 amino acids. Per germline, CDR1 SGHRS and CDR2 YFSETQ. The V end was cut by 4 bases, the J end by 4 bases, with 12 bases between. CDR3 sequence (DNA): TGCGCCAGCAGCAGAAATCGTGGGTACGAGCAGTACTTC. Amino acids: CASSRNRGYEQYF.

The V call is TRBV28, the J call TRBJ2-7; a weak D match, TRBD2 (6 bases). The germline V gene has CDR1 MDHEN and CDR2 SYDVKM. Trimming cost V 4 bases and J 3 bases, with 13 bases left between them. This CDR3 is 14 amino acids long. CDR3 sequence (DNA): TGTGCCAGCAGTTACCAGATGGGAGGCTACGAGCAGTACTTC. Encoded protein: CASSYQMGGYEQYF.

This clone has just one count. The chain has TRBV6-5 and TRBJ1-2, with D tentatively TRBD1 (5 bases). V lost 6 bases, J lost 2 bases, and 16 bases lay in between. Germline V gives CDR1 MNHEY, CDR2 SVGAGI. The CDR3 loop spans 15 amino acids. The CDR3 DNA reads as TGTGCCAGCAGAGCGGCGGGACGAACGAACTATGGCTACACCTTC. Its protein is CASRAAGRTNYGYTF.